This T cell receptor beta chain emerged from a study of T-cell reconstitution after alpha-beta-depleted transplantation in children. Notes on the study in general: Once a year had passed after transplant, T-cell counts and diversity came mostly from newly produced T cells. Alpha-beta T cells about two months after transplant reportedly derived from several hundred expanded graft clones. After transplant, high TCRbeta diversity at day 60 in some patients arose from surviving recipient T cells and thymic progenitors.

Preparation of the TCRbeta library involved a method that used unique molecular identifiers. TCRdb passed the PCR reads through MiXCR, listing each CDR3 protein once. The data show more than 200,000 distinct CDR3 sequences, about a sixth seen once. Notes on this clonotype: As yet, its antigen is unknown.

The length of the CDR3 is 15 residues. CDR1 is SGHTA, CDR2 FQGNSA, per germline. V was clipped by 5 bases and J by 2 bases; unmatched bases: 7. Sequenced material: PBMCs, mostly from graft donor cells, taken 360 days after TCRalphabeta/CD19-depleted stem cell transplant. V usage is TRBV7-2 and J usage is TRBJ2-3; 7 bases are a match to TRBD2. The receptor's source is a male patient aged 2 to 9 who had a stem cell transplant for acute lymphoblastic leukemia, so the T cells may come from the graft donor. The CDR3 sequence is CASSLNGGNTDTQYF. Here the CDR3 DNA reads TGTGCCAGCAGCCTGAACGGGGGGAACACAGATACGCAGTATTTT.